This is a list of T cell receptor beta chains from one sample in a study of Ad26.COV2.S vaccination and SARS-CoV-2 variants. Sequencing used immunoSEQ multiplex PCR; TCRdb keeps in-frame clones, though not all of them. Of around 400,000 clones listed, 75% to 95% are singletons. The specimen was peripheral blood, collected in a trial of Ad26.COV2.S vaccine versus placebo. The receptors were gathered from a person between 18 and 65 years old who received the Ad26.COV2.S COVID-19 vaccine or a placebo. CDR3s include the opening cysteine and the closing phenylalanine or tryptophan. The D gene is left open where the match is weak. Clone size is stated in some rows and not others, as once, few, many or a class when expanded.

J gene: TRBJ1-5; CDR3 length: 15; clone size: NA; V gene: TRBV7-2; D gene: TRBD1; CDR3 protein: CASSFGTGSYQPQHF; CDR3 DNA: TGTGCCAGCAGCTTCGGGACAGGGTCGTATCAGCCCCAGCATTTT
J gene: TRBJ2-1; CDR3 length: 15; clone size: NA; V gene: TRBV6-2/TRBV6-3; D gene: TRBD2; CDR3 protein: CASSTPAGGIDEQFF; CDR3 DNA: TGTGCCAGCAGTACACCAGCGGGAGGTATCGATGAGCAGTTCTTC
J gene: TRBJ2-4; CDR3 length: 16; clone size: NA; V gene: TRBV5-1; D gene: TRBD1; CDR3 protein: CASSQKLGQGADIQYF; CDR3 DNA: TGCGCCAGCAGCCAGAAATTGGGACAGGGGGCGGACATTCAGTACTTC
J gene: TRBJ1-1; CDR3 length: 11; clone size: NA; V gene: TRBV12-3/TRBV12-4; D gene: NA; CDR3 protein: CASVGDLEAFF; CDR3 DNA: TGTGCCAGCGTTGGGGACCTTGAAGCTTTCTTT
J gene: TRBJ2-7; CDR3 length: 14; clone size: NA; V gene: TRBV6-2/TRBV6-3; D gene: TRBD2; CDR3 protein: CASSILAGSYEQYF; CDR3 DNA: TGTGCCAGCAGTATCTTAGCGGGTAGCTACGAGCAGTACTTC
J gene: TRBJ2-2; CDR3 length: 14; clone size: few; V gene: TRBV9; D gene: NA; CDR3 protein: CASSVRVETGELFF; CDR3 DNA: TGTGCCAGCAGCGTAAGGGTGGAGACCGGGGAGCTGTTTTTT
J gene: TRBJ2-7; CDR3 length: 14; clone size: NA; V gene: TRBV5-1; D gene: NA; CDR3 protein: CASNAEGNVREQYF; CDR3 DNA: TGCGCCAGCAACGCAGAGGGGAATGTGAGGGAGCAGTACTTC
J gene: TRBJ1-1; CDR3 length: 14; clone size: NA; V gene: TRBV7-8; D gene: NA; CDR3 protein: CASSPWAGNTEAFF; CDR3 DNA: TGTGCCAGCAGCCCCTGGGCGGGGAACACTGAAGCTTTCTTT
J gene: TRBJ2-5; CDR3 length: 10; clone size: NA; V gene: TRBV7-9; D gene: NA; CDR3 protein: CASDPETQYF; CDR3 DNA: TGTGCCAGCGATCCGGAGACCCAGTACTTC
J gene: TRBJ1-1; CDR3 length: 14; clone size: NA; V gene: TRBV5-1; D gene: NA; CDR3 protein: CASSLERGNTEAFF; CDR3 DNA: TGCGCCAGCAGCTTGGAAAGAGGGAACACTGAAGCTTTCTTT
J gene: TRBJ2-4; CDR3 length: 19; clone size: NA; V gene: TRBV5-6; D gene: NA; CDR3 protein: CASSSHTFRDKQTKNIQYF; CDR3 DNA: TGTGCCAGCAGCTCACATACTTTCCGGGACAAACAGACCAAAAACATTCAGTACTTC
J gene: TRBJ1-2; CDR3 length: 14; clone size: NA; V gene: TRBV6-1; D gene: NA; CDR3 protein: CASTHGQGHYGYTF; CDR3 DNA: TGTGCCAGCACCCACGGGCAGGGGCACTATGGCTACACCTTC
J gene: TRBJ2-7; CDR3 length: 14; clone size: NA; V gene: TRBV15; D gene: TRBD1; CDR3 protein: CATSQTGVGYEQYF; CDR3 DNA: TGTGCCACCAGCCAGACAGGGGTGGGCTACGAGCAGTACTTC
J gene: TRBJ1-5; CDR3 length: 16; clone size: NA; V gene: TRBV6-2/TRBV6-3; D gene: NA; CDR3 protein: CASSYGGSHSNQPQHF; CDR3 DNA: TGTGCCAGCAGTTACGGGGGGTCCCATAGCAATCAGCCCCAGCATTTT
J gene: TRBJ1-6; CDR3 length: 14; clone size: NA; V gene: TRBV5-1; D gene: NA; CDR3 protein: CASSLAGPGSPLHF; CDR3 DNA: TGCGCCAGCAGCTTGGCTGGACCTGGATCACCCCTCCACTTT
J gene: TRBJ2-1; CDR3 length: 18; clone size: NA; V gene: TRBV19; D gene: TRBD1; CDR3 protein: CASSIDIVGTGGRNEQFF; CDR3 DNA: TGTGCCAGTAGTATAGATATCGTCGGGACAGGGGGAAGGAATGAGCAGTTCTTC